This is a list of T cell receptor beta chains from one sample in a study of T cell repertoires in cytomegalovirus infection. Using its own MiXCR run on the reads, TCRdb lists one record per CDR3 protein. The table includes about 180,000 distinct CDR3 sequences, about an eighth detected once. Sequencing was done on a sample of PBMCs. Every receptor here comes from a human donor in good health (CMV status not recorded). Some clones in this sample may be carry-over from other donors' samples. Each CDR3 is given with its conserved first and last residue. The order of the fields is CDR3 protein, CDR3 DNA, CDR3 length, clone size, J gene, V gene, D gene. The D gene is left open where the match is weak. Expanded clones are given a class, and other clones once, few, many or no size at all.

CDR3aa: CASSPPSSNTEAFF
CDR3nt: TGTGCCAGCTCACCACCGTCCTCGAACACTGAAGCTTTCTTT
len: 14
abundance: .
j_gene: TRBJ1-1
v_gene: TRBV18
d_gene: .

CDR3aa: CASSELQALYGYTF
CDR3nt: TGTGCCAGCAGTGAATTACAGGCTCTCTATGGCTACACCTTC
len: 14
abundance: many
j_gene: TRBJ1-2
v_gene: TRBV2
d_gene: .

CDR3aa: CSVEFQGTYGYTF
CDR3nt: TGCAGCGTTGAATTTCAGGGAACCTATGGCTACACCTTC
len: 13
abundance: few
j_gene: TRBJ1-2
v_gene: TRBV29-1
d_gene: .

CDR3aa: CASGYGQGDYEQYF
CDR3nt: TGTGCCAGCGGTTACGGTCAGGGAGACTACGAGCAGTACTTC
len: 14
abundance: .
j_gene: TRBJ2-7
v_gene: TRBV6-2/TRBV6-3
d_gene: .

CDR3aa: CASSLTGEVLSYTF
CDR3nt: TGTGCCAGCAGTCTTACAGGGGAAGTACTTAGCTACACCTTC
len: 14
abundance: many
j_gene: TRBJ1-2
v_gene: TRBV7-9
d_gene: TRBD1

CDR3aa: CASSQTQGSGGYTF
CDR3nt: TGCGCCAGCAGCCAAACCCAGGGGAGTGGAGGCTACACCTTC
len: 14
abundance: many
j_gene: TRBJ1-2
v_gene: TRBV4-1
d_gene: .

CDR3aa: CASSSTGTGNQPQHF
CDR3nt: TGTGCCAGCAGCTCGACGGGGACAGGGAATCAGCCCCAGCATTTT
len: 15
abundance: many
j_gene: TRBJ1-5
v_gene: TRBV7-8
d_gene: TRBD1

CDR3aa: CSVGSLSSNTEAFF
CDR3nt: TGCAGCGTCGGGTCTCTCTCCTCGAACACTGAAGCTTTCTTT
len: 14
abundance: many
j_gene: TRBJ1-1
v_gene: TRBV29-1
d_gene: .

CDR3aa: CASSDRGREKLFF
CDR3nt: TGTGCCAGCAGCGACAGGGGGCGTGAAAAACTGTTTTTT
len: 13
abundance: few
j_gene: TRBJ1-4
v_gene: TRBV7-6
d_gene: TRBD1

CDR3aa: CASNDGAGNSPLHF
CDR3nt: TGTGCCAGCAACGACGGCGCGGGGAATTCACCCCTCCACTTT
len: 14
abundance: few
j_gene: TRBJ1-6
v_gene: TRBV9
d_gene: .

CDR3aa: CSVLDRDNSPLHF
CDR3nt: TGCAGCGTCCTGGACAGGGACAATTCACCCCTCCACTTT
len: 13
abundance: few
j_gene: TRBJ1-6
v_gene: TRBV29-1
d_gene: TRBD1

CDR3aa: CASSLRLLQRTEAFF
CDR3nt: TGTGCCAGCAGCCTACGATTACTACAGAGGACTGAAGCTTTCTTT
len: 15
abundance: few
j_gene: TRBJ1-1
v_gene: TRBV3-1
d_gene: .

CDR3aa: CASSPQAGWETQYF
CDR3nt: TGTGCCAGCAGCCCTCAAGCGGGGTGGGAGACCCAGTACTTC
len: 14
abundance: many
j_gene: TRBJ2-5
v_gene: TRBV7-2
d_gene: TRBD2

CDR3aa: CASLADGQPQHF
CDR3nt: TGTGCCAGCCTGGCAGATGGTCAGCCCCAGCATTTT
len: 12
abundance: .
j_gene: TRBJ1-5
v_gene: TRBV2
d_gene: .

CDR3aa: CSVYGQGAGEQYF
CDR3nt: TGCAGCGTTTATGGACAGGGGGCTGGAGAGCAGTACTTC
len: 13
abundance: few
j_gene: TRBJ2-7
v_gene: TRBV29-1
d_gene: TRBD1

CDR3aa: CSARDTGGATEAFF
CDR3nt: TGCAGTGCTAGAGATACGGGGGGTGCCACTGAAGCTTTCTTT
len: 14
abundance: .
j_gene: TRBJ1-1
v_gene: TRBV20-1
d_gene: .

CDR3aa: CSASRTGGAGNTEAFF
CDR3nt: TGCAGTGCTAGTAGGACAGGGGGCGCGGGGAACACTGAAGCTTTCTTT
len: 16
abundance: few
j_gene: TRBJ1-1
v_gene: TRBV20-1
d_gene: TRBD1

CDR3aa: CASSAGLAGIEQYF
CDR3nt: TGTGCCAGCAGCGCCGGACTAGCGGGGATCGAGCAGTACTTC
len: 14
abundance: .
j_gene: TRBJ2-7
v_gene: TRBV14
d_gene: TRBD2

CDR3aa: CASSLYRTENTEAFF
CDR3nt: TGTGCCAGCAGTCTCTACAGGACGGAGAACACTGAAGCTTTCTTT
len: 15
abundance: many
j_gene: TRBJ1-1
v_gene: TRBV28
d_gene: .

CDR3aa: CASNPTTNYGYTF
CDR3nt: TGTGCCAGCAACCCGACAACTAACTATGGCTACACCTTC
len: 13
abundance: few
j_gene: TRBJ1-2
v_gene: TRBV7-2
d_gene: .

CDR3aa: CASSLRTGTNTEAFF
CDR3nt: TGTGCCAGCAGCCTCCGGACAGGGACGAACACTGAAGCTTTCTTT
len: 15
abundance: .
j_gene: TRBJ1-1
v_gene: TRBV7-2
d_gene: TRBD1

CDR3aa: CASSPRGWAQETQYF
CDR3nt: TGTGCCAGCAGTCCCCGCGGGTGGGCCCAAGAGACCCAGTACTTC
len: 15
abundance: many
j_gene: TRBJ2-5
v_gene: TRBV28
d_gene: .

CDR3aa: CSVGGTANTGELFF
CDR3nt: TGCAGCGTGGGCGGGACAGCGAACACCGGGGAGCTGTTTTTT
len: 14
abundance: .
j_gene: TRBJ2-2
v_gene: TRBV29-1
d_gene: .

CDR3aa: CASSLGGQNEQYF
CDR3nt: TGTGCTAGCAGCTTAGGGGGACAGAACGAGCAGTACTTC
len: 13
abundance: many
j_gene: TRBJ2-7
v_gene: TRBV7-7
d_gene: TRBD1

CDR3aa: CASSYGTANTGELFF
CDR3nt: TGTGCCAGCAGTTACGGGACAGCGAACACCGGGGAGCTGTTTTTT
len: 15
abundance: few
j_gene: TRBJ2-2
v_gene: TRBV12-3/TRBV12-4
d_gene: TRBD1

CDR3aa: CASSYLQGQSGNQPQHF
CDR3nt: TGTGCCAGCAGTTATCTACAAGGCCAGTCGGGCAATCAGCCCCAGCATTTT
len: 17
abundance: many
j_gene: TRBJ1-5
v_gene: TRBV6-1
d_gene: .

CDR3aa: CASSQAAGYNEQFF
CDR3nt: TGTGCCAGCAGCCAAGCGGCGGGGTACAATGAGCAGTTCTTC
len: 14
abundance: few
j_gene: TRBJ2-1
v_gene: TRBV14
d_gene: .

CDR3aa: CASRRGVLYQETQYF
CDR3nt: TGTGCCAGCAGAAGAGGGGTCTTGTACCAAGAGACCCAGTACTTC
len: 15
abundance: .
j_gene: TRBJ2-5
v_gene: TRBV28
d_gene: .

CDR3aa: CASSLTADYEQYF
CDR3nt: TGTGCCAGCAGCCTGACAGCCGACTACGAGCAGTACTTC
len: 13
abundance: few
j_gene: TRBJ2-7
v_gene: TRBV7-8
d_gene: .

CDR3aa: CASTGGNTEAFF
CDR3nt: TGTGCCAGCACTGGGGGGAACACTGAAGCTTTCTTT
len: 12
abundance: few
j_gene: TRBJ1-1
v_gene: TRBV7-9
d_gene: .

CDR3aa: CASGPALGSTDTQYF
CDR3nt: TGTGCCAGCGGACCCGCTCTAGGGAGCACAGATACGCAGTATTTT
len: 15
abundance: .
j_gene: TRBJ2-3
v_gene: TRBV6-4
d_gene: .

CDR3aa: CASSLGGSPLHF
CDR3nt: TGCGCCAGCAGCTTGGGGGGTTCACCCCTCCACTTT
len: 12
abundance: .
j_gene: TRBJ1-6
v_gene: TRBV5-1
d_gene: .

CDR3aa: CSVQGRRYGYTF
CDR3nt: TGCAGCGTACAGGGGCGGAGGTATGGCTACACCTTC
len: 12
abundance: .
j_gene: TRBJ1-2
v_gene: TRBV29-1
d_gene: TRBD1

CDR3aa: CASSGRGRKTYEQYF
CDR3nt: TGTGCCAGCAGTGGCCGGGGACGAAAAACCTACGAGCAGTACTTC
len: 15
abundance: few
j_gene: TRBJ2-7
v_gene: TRBV12-3/TRBV12-4
d_gene: .

CDR3aa: CASSITGTVDEQYF
CDR3nt: TGTGCCAGCAGTATAACCGGGACAGTCGACGAGCAGTACTTC
len: 14
abundance: .
j_gene: TRBJ2-7
v_gene: TRBV28
d_gene: TRBD1